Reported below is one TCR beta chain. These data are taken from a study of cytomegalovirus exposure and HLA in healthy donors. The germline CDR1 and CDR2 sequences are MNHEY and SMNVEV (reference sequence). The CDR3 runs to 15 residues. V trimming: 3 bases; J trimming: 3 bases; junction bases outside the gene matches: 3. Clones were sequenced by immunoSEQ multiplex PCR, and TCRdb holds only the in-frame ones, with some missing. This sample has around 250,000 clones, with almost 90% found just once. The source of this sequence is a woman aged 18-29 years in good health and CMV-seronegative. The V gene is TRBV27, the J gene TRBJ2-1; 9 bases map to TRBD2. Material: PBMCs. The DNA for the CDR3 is TGTGCCAGCAGTTTTAGCGGGGGCCACTACAATGAGCAGTTCTTC. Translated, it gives CASSFSGGHYNEQFF.